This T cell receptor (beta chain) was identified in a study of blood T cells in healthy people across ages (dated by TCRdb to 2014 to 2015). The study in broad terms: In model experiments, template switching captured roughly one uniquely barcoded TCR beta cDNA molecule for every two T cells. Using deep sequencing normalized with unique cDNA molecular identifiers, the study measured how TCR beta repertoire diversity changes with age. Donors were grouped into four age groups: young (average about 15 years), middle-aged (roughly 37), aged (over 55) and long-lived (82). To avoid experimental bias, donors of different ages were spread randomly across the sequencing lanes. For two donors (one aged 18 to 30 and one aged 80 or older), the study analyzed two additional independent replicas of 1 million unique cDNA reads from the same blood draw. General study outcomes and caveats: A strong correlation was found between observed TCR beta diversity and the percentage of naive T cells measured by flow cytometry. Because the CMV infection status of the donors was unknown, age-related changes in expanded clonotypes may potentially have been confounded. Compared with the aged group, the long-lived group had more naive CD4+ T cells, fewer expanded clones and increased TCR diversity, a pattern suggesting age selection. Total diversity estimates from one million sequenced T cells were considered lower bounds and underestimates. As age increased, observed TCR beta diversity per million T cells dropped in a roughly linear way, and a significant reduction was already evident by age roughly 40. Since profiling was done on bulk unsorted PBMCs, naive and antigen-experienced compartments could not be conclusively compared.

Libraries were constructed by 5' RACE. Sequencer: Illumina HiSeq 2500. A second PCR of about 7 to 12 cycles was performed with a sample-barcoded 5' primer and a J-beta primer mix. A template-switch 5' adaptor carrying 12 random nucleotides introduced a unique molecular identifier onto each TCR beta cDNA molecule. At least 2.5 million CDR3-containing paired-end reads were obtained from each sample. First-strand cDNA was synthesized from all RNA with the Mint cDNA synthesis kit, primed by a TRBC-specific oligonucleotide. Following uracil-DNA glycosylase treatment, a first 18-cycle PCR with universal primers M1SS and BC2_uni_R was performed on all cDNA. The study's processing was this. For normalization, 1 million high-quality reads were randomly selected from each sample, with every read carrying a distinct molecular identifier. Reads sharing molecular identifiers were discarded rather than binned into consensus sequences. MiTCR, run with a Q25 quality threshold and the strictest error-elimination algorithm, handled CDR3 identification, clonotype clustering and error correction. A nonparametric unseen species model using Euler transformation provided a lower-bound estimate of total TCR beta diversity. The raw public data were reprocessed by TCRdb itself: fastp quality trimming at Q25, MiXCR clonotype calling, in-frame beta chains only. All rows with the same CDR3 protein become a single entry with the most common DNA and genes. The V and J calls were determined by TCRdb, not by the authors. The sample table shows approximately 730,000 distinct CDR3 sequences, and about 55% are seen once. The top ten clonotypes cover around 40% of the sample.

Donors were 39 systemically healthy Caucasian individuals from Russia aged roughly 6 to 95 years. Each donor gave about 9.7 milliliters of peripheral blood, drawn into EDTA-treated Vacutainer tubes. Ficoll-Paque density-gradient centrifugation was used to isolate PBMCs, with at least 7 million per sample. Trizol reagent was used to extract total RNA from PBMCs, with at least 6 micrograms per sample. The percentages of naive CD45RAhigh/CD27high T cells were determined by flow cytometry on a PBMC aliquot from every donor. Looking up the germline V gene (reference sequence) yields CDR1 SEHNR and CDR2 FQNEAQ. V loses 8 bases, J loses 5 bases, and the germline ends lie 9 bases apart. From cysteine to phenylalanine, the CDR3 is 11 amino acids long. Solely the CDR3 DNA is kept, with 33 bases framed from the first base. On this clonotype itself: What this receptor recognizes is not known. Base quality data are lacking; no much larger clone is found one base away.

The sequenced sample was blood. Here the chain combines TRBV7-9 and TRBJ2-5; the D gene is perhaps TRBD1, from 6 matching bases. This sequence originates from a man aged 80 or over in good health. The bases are TGTGCCAGCGGTCAGGGGGAGACCCAGTACTTC. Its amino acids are CASGQGETQYF.